The rows below give T cell receptor beta chains drawn from one sample of a study of cytomegalovirus exposure and HLA in healthy donors. Sequencing used immunoSEQ multiplex PCR; TCRdb keeps in-frame clones, though not all of them. Of 200,000 to 250,000 clones listed, about 75% are singletons. Material for sequencing was PBMCs. The receptors shown here come from a woman in her 30s in good health and CMV-seronegative. Each CDR3 is given with its conserved first and last residue. A D gene is named only where the DNA matches it firmly. A clone size is listed for some rows: how often the clone was seen (once, few, many), or a class if it is expanded.

cdr3_aa: CASSFRVGTEAFF; cdr3_nt: TGCGCCAGCAGCTTCAGGGTGGGCACTGAAGCTTTCTTT; cdr3_length: 13; v_call: TRBV5-1; d_call: .; clone_size: .; j_call: TRBJ1-1
cdr3_aa: CASSRARLDPSYNEQFF; cdr3_nt: TGTGCCAGCAGCCGGGCTCGACTAGACCCCTCCTACAATGAGCAGTTCTTC; cdr3_length: 17; v_call: TRBV9; d_call: .; clone_size: .; j_call: TRBJ2-1
cdr3_aa: CASSFDRGSGEQYF; cdr3_nt: TGTGCCAGCAGCTTTGACAGGGGTAGCGGCGAGCAGTACTTC; cdr3_length: 14; v_call: TRBV11-3; d_call: TRBD1; clone_size: .; j_call: TRBJ2-7
cdr3_aa: CSVGQGGYEQYF; cdr3_nt: TGCAGCGTGGGACAGGGGGGTTACGAGCAGTACTTC; cdr3_length: 12; v_call: TRBV29-1; d_call: TRBD1; clone_size: .; j_call: TRBJ2-7
cdr3_aa: CASSDLAGRTEAFF; cdr3_nt: TGTGCCAGCTCCGATCTTGCAGGGCGGACTGAAGCTTTCTTT; cdr3_length: 14; v_call: TRBV7-9; d_call: .; clone_size: .; j_call: TRBJ1-1
cdr3_aa: CASSARLPSGYQEAQYF; cdr3_nt: TGTGCCAGCAGTGCAAGACTCCCCAGCGGGTACCAAGAGGCCCAGTACTTC; cdr3_length: 17; v_call: TRBV2; d_call: .; clone_size: .; j_call: TRBJ2-5
cdr3_aa: CASSLAGTGANVLTF; cdr3_nt: TGTGCCAGCAGCCTTGCGGGGACTGGGGCCAACGTCCTGACTTTC; cdr3_length: 15; v_call: TRBV7-3; d_call: .; clone_size: .; j_call: TRBJ2-6
cdr3_aa: CASSLSRVSAEAFF; cdr3_nt: TGCGCCAGCAGCTTATCACGCGTTTCCGCTGAAGCTTTCTTT; cdr3_length: 14; v_call: TRBV5-1; d_call: .; clone_size: .; j_call: TRBJ1-1
cdr3_aa: CASSETGGPSTDTQYF; cdr3_nt: TGCGCCAGCAGTGAGACGGGAGGCCCAAGCACAGATACGCAGTATTTT; cdr3_length: 16; v_call: TRBV5-1; d_call: TRBD2; clone_size: .; j_call: TRBJ2-3
cdr3_aa: CASSLRAGGEQYF; cdr3_nt: TGTGCCAGCAGCTTAAGAGCGGGGGGCGAGCAGTACTTC; cdr3_length: 13; v_call: TRBV7-3; d_call: TRBD2; clone_size: .; j_call: TRBJ2-7
cdr3_aa: CALEGASRIYGYTF; cdr3_nt: TGTGCCTTAGAGGGAGCCTCACGGATCTATGGCTACACCTTC; cdr3_length: 14; v_call: TRBV30; d_call: .; clone_size: .; j_call: TRBJ1-2
cdr3_aa: CASSEQGVSYEQYF; cdr3_nt: TGTGCCAGCAGCGAACAGGGTGTCAGCTACGAGCAGTACTTC; cdr3_length: 14; v_call: TRBV7-6; d_call: .; clone_size: once; j_call: TRBJ2-7
cdr3_aa: CASSPRTSGTVYNEQFF; cdr3_nt: TGTGCCAGCAGCCCCCGGACTAGCGGGACCGTTTACAATGAGCAGTTCTTC; cdr3_length: 17; v_call: TRBV11-2; d_call: TRBD2; clone_size: .; j_call: TRBJ2-1
cdr3_aa: CASSPTRDRQETQYF; cdr3_nt: TGTGCCAGCTCACCGACCCGGGACAGGCAAGAGACCCAGTACTTC; cdr3_length: 15; v_call: TRBV18; d_call: TRBD1; clone_size: .; j_call: TRBJ2-5
cdr3_aa: CASGYYWDEQFF; cdr3_nt: TGTGCCAGCGGCTACTATTGGGATGAGCAGTTCTTC; cdr3_length: 12; v_call: TRBV2; d_call: .; clone_size: .; j_call: TRBJ2-1
cdr3_aa: CSSSLGGLYEQYF; cdr3_nt: TGTTCCAGCAGCTTAGGGGGACTATACGAGCAGTACTTC; cdr3_length: 13; v_call: TRBV7-9; d_call: .; clone_size: .; j_call: TRBJ2-7
cdr3_aa: CASSLAGGEVYEQYF; cdr3_nt: TGCGCCAGCAGCTTGGCGGGGGGAGAAGTCTACGAGCAGTACTTC; cdr3_length: 15; v_call: TRBV5-1; d_call: TRBD2; clone_size: .; j_call: TRBJ2-7
cdr3_aa: CASSYRAGNSYEQYF; cdr3_nt: TGTGCCAGCAGTTATAGAGCGGGTAACTCCTACGAGCAGTACTTC; cdr3_length: 15; v_call: TRBV6-5; d_call: .; clone_size: .; j_call: TRBJ2-7
cdr3_aa: CASSLGANYGYTF; cdr3_nt: TGTGCCAGCTCGTTGGGAGCTAACTATGGCTACACCTTC; cdr3_length: 13; v_call: TRBV27; d_call: .; clone_size: once; j_call: TRBJ1-2
cdr3_aa: CASSLGVGGQGDNSPLHF; cdr3_nt: TGTGCCAGCAGCTTAGGAGTTGGGGGGCAGGGGGATAATTCACCCCTCCACTTT; cdr3_length: 18; v_call: TRBV13; d_call: TRBD1; clone_size: .; j_call: TRBJ1-6
cdr3_aa: CASATVSTEETQYF; cdr3_nt: TGTGCCAGCGCGACAGTATCGACTGAAGAGACCCAGTACTTC; cdr3_length: 14; v_call: TRBV11-3; d_call: .; clone_size: .; j_call: TRBJ2-5
cdr3_aa: CASSDSGQNYGYTF; cdr3_nt: TGCGCCAGCAGTGACTCGGGACAGAACTATGGCTACACCTTC; cdr3_length: 14; v_call: TRBV10-2; d_call: TRBD1; clone_size: few; j_call: TRBJ1-2
cdr3_aa: CASSLDVLAGVYEQFF; cdr3_nt: TGTGCCAGCAGCTTAGATGTACTAGCGGGAGTGTATGAGCAGTTCTTC; cdr3_length: 16; v_call: TRBV7-2; d_call: TRBD2; clone_size: many; j_call: TRBJ2-1
cdr3_aa: CASSVQSGTNEQYF; cdr3_nt: TGTGCCAGCAGCGTGCAAAGCGGAACAAACGAGCAGTACTTC; cdr3_length: 14; v_call: TRBV9; d_call: .; clone_size: few; j_call: TRBJ2-7
cdr3_aa: CASSGGVGSLTKNIQYF; cdr3_nt: TGTGCCAGCAGTGGGGGCGTCGGCAGCTTAACCAAAAACATTCAGTACTTC; cdr3_length: 17; v_call: TRBV6-1; d_call: .; clone_size: .; j_call: TRBJ2-4
cdr3_aa: CASSLRGGSGELFF; cdr3_nt: TGTGCCAGCAGTTTGCGGGGGGGCTCCGGGGAGCTGTTTTTT; cdr3_length: 14; v_call: TRBV6-5; d_call: TRBD2; clone_size: .; j_call: TRBJ2-2
cdr3_aa: CASSHLPLADNEQFF; cdr3_nt: TGTGCCAGCAGTCACCTACCGCTAGCGGACAATGAGCAGTTCTTC; cdr3_length: 15; v_call: TRBV6-5; d_call: TRBD2; clone_size: once; j_call: TRBJ2-1
cdr3_aa: CASLLWASGNEKLFF; cdr3_nt: TGTGCCAGCCTCCTGTGGGCCAGCGGAAATGAAAAACTGTTTTTT; cdr3_length: 15; v_call: TRBV5-6; d_call: .; clone_size: few; j_call: TRBJ1-4
cdr3_aa: CASRDGQGAGEQYF; cdr3_nt: TGTGCCAGCAGAGACGGACAGGGGGCGGGCGAGCAGTACTTC; cdr3_length: 14; v_call: TRBV4-2; d_call: TRBD1; clone_size: .; j_call: TRBJ2-7
cdr3_aa: CASRSSSGSPLNTGELFF; cdr3_nt: TGTGCCAGTAGGTCTAGTAGCGGGAGCCCCCTAAACACCGGGGAGCTGTTTTTT; cdr3_length: 18; v_call: TRBV19; d_call: TRBD2; clone_size: .; j_call: TRBJ2-2
cdr3_aa: CSVGDRDTEAFF; cdr3_nt: TGCAGCGTCGGGGACAGGGACACTGAAGCTTTCTTT; cdr3_length: 12; v_call: TRBV29-1; d_call: TRBD1; clone_size: .; j_call: TRBJ1-1
cdr3_aa: CAWSLYGYTF; cdr3_nt: TGTGCCTGGAGTCTCTATGGCTACACCTTC; cdr3_length: 10; v_call: TRBV30; d_call: .; clone_size: .; j_call: TRBJ1-2
cdr3_aa: CASSSDRVNYGYTF; cdr3_nt: TGTGCCAGCAGTTCAGACAGAGTTAACTATGGCTACACCTTC; cdr3_length: 14; v_call: TRBV2; d_call: .; clone_size: .; j_call: TRBJ1-2
cdr3_aa: CASSGRRDSITGELFF; cdr3_nt: TGTGCCAGCAGTGGGAGACGGGACAGCATCACCGGGGAGCTGTTTTTT; cdr3_length: 16; v_call: TRBV2; d_call: TRBD1; clone_size: .; j_call: TRBJ2-2
cdr3_aa: CASSYGRNQPQHF; cdr3_nt: TGTGCCAGCAGTTACGGGAGAAATCAGCCCCAGCATTTT; cdr3_length: 13; v_call: TRBV6-5; d_call: .; clone_size: .; j_call: TRBJ1-5
cdr3_aa: CASSGTLAKNIQYF; cdr3_nt: TGTGCCAGCTCCGGGACTTTAGCCAAAAACATTCAGTACTTC; cdr3_length: 14; v_call: TRBV27; d_call: .; clone_size: .; j_call: TRBJ2-4
cdr3_aa: CASSLRHDYEQYF; cdr3_nt: TGTGCCAGTAGTTTAAGACATGACTACGAGCAGTACTTC; cdr3_length: 13; v_call: TRBV19; d_call: .; clone_size: .; j_call: TRBJ2-7
cdr3_aa: CASSQDILAGGTSNEQFF; cdr3_nt: TGCGCCAGCAGCCAAGATATTCTAGCGGGGGGAACTTCCAATGAGCAGTTCTTC; cdr3_length: 18; v_call: TRBV4-1; d_call: TRBD2; clone_size: once; j_call: TRBJ2-1
cdr3_aa: CASSLAGTTHEQYF; cdr3_nt: TGTGCCAGCAGCCTAGCCGGGACTACCCACGAGCAGTACTTC; cdr3_length: 14; v_call: TRBV4-2; d_call: TRBD2; clone_size: .; j_call: TRBJ2-7
cdr3_aa: CASSLRGGDNQPQHF; cdr3_nt: TGTGCCAGCAGTTTAAGGGGGGGGGACAATCAGCCCCAGCATTTT; cdr3_length: 15; v_call: TRBV27; d_call: .; clone_size: .; j_call: TRBJ1-5
cdr3_aa: CASLGGGSASYNEQFF; cdr3_nt: TGCGCCAGCCTCGGGGGAGGGTCCGCCTCCTACAATGAGCAGTTCTTC; cdr3_length: 16; v_call: TRBV5-1; d_call: TRBD2; clone_size: .; j_call: TRBJ2-1
cdr3_aa: CASSQDSGSYTDTQYF; cdr3_nt: TGCGCCAGCAGCCAAGATTCGGGATCCTACACAGATACGCAGTATTTT; cdr3_length: 16; v_call: TRBV4-1; d_call: .; clone_size: .; j_call: TRBJ2-3
cdr3_aa: CASSSGTGGMNTEAFF; cdr3_nt: TGTGCCAGCAGCTCGGGGACAGGGGGCATGAACACTGAAGCTTTCTTT; cdr3_length: 16; v_call: TRBV5-8; d_call: TRBD1; clone_size: .; j_call: TRBJ1-1
cdr3_aa: CASSPRVGTGKTAYEQYF; cdr3_nt: TGTGCCAGCTCACCCAGAGTAGGGACAGGGAAAACGGCCTACGAGCAGTACTTC; cdr3_length: 18; v_call: TRBV18; d_call: TRBD1; clone_size: .; j_call: TRBJ2-7
cdr3_aa: CASSPRTGGIYNEQFF; cdr3_nt: TGTGCTAGCAGCCCCAGGACAGGGGGAATATACAATGAGCAGTTCTTC; cdr3_length: 16; v_call: TRBV7-7; d_call: TRBD1; clone_size: .; j_call: TRBJ2-1